The clone carrying this T cell receptor (beta chain) appeared a single time. The PCR used 60 Vbeta and 13 Jbeta primers. The repertoire was sequenced with immunoSEQ multiplex PCR; TCRdb's copy has only in-frame clones and lacks some. The sample contains around 130,000 clones, about 80% of which appear only once. This record belongs to a study of cytomegalovirus exposure and HLA in healthy donors. Trimming cost V 5 bases and J 0 bases, with 21 bases left between them. CDR1 is LNHNV, CDR2 YYDKDF, per germline (reference sequence). The CDR3 length is 18 residues. The clonotype was recovered from a man aged 50-59 years in good health and CMV-seronegative. The J gene is TRBJ2-3, the V gene TRBV15; TRBD1 is a possible D gene (6 bases). The sequenced sample was PBMCs. The CDR3 region is CATSVSARGRPSTDTQYF. CDR3 DNA sequence: TGTGCCACCAGCGTAAGCGCCAGGGGCAGACCTAGCACAGATACGCAGTATTTT.